This TCR beta chain was obtained from a study of T cell responses to AZD1222 COVID-19 vaccine. Turning to this clone: Its antigen is unknown.

The CDR3 length is 15 residues. V dropped 7 bases and J dropped 6 bases, with 19 bases sitting between them. CDR1 and CDR2 from the germline V gene are LNHDA and SQIVND (reference sequence). General study points: Spike-specific TCR breadth and depth grew following two AZD1222 doses.

Method: immunoSEQ multiplex PCR; TCRdb's copy keeps in-frame clones and lacks some. The profile shows roughly 190,000 clones, more than 85% of them singletons. This chain joins TRBV19 and TRBJ1-5, with TRBD1 as a possible D gene (5 bases). This receptor was taken from an adult in good health. Sequencing was performed on peripheral blood, taken on day 0 of AZD1222 vaccination. DNA for the CDR3: TGTGCCAGTACGGAAGCAGGGAGGCAGGGTCAGCCCCAGCATTTT. As protein: CASTEAGRQGQPQHF.